These T cell receptor beta chains were read from a single sample in a study of T cell repertoires in cytomegalovirus infection. Their target antigens are unknown. TCRdb processed the reads anew with MiXCR; each CDR3 protein has one entry. The sample consists of fewer than 350,000 distinct CDR3 sequences, about 29% of them appearing once. Sequencing was performed on cultured PBMCs, taken from culture after CMV antigen stimulation. The receptors here all came from a human donor in good health (CMV status not recorded). Some clones in this sample may be carry-over from other donors' samples. Both conserved end residues are part of each CDR3. A D gene is named only where the DNA matches it firmly. Only part of the rows carry a size: once, few, many, or a class if the clone is expanded.

>few|TRBV27|TRBD1|TRBJ1-5
TGTGCCAGCACCCGGACAGGGAAGACCAATCAGCCCCAGCATTTT
CASTRTGKTNQPQHF
>-|TRBV28|TRBD1|TRBJ2-7
TGTGCCAGCAGATCCCGACAGGGGCCAAAGAGCTCCTACGAGCAGTACTTC
CASRSRQGPKSSYEQYF
>few|TRBV11-2|TRBD1|TRBJ2-7
TGTGCCAGCAGCCTGGACAGGGGGTTCTCCTACGAGCAGTACTTC
CASSLDRGFSYEQYF
>-|TRBV5-1|TRBD1|TRBJ1-3
TGCGCCAGCAGGTTCGGGACAGGGACCTCTGGAAACACCATATATTTT
CASRFGTGTSGNTIYF
>-|TRBV12-3/TRBV12-4|-|TRBJ1-5
TGTGCCAGCAGTTTAGGGCAGATGAGCAATCAGCCCCAGCATTTT
CASSLGQMSNQPQHF
>-|TRBV5-6|-|TRBJ2-7
TGTGCCAGCAGCCAGGACAGCCTCACCTACGAGCAGTACTTC
CASSQDSLTYEQYF
>-|TRBV12-3/TRBV12-4|-|TRBJ2-7
TGTGCCAGCAGTTTAGGGATTTACGAGCAGTACTTC
CASSLGIYEQYF
>-|TRBV29-1|-|TRBJ1-2
TGCAGCGTTAGACAGACGATTAACTATGGCTACACCTTC
CSVRQTINYGYTF
>-|TRBV11-2|TRBD1|TRBJ2-2
TGTACCAGCAGCGCCGGACAGGGGAACACCGGGGAGCTGTTTTTT
CTSSAGQGNTGELFF
>-|TRBV6-2/TRBV6-3|TRBD2|TRBJ2-2
TGTGCCAGCAGTTACTCTCTATTCGGACTAGCGGGTATAGCATCGTCATTGAACACCGGGGAGCTGTTTTTT
CASSYSLFGLAGIASSLNTGELFF
>-|TRBV6-4|TRBD1|TRBJ2-1
TGTGCCAGCAGTGCAGGACAGGGGGCTAATGAGCAGTTCTTC
CASSAGQGANEQFF
>-|TRBV16|-|TRBJ1-5
TGTGCCAGCAGCCAACTTGGGGGAAGCAATCAGCCCCAGCATTTT
CASSQLGGSNQPQHF
>few|TRBV6-1|-|TRBJ2-1
TGTGCCAGCAGTGTTAGACTATTCTCGGATGAGCAGTTCTTC
CASSVRLFSDEQFF
>-|TRBV2|-|TRBJ1-4
TGTGCCAGCAGTGAGTTGACTACTAATGAAAAACTGTTTTTT
CASSELTTNEKLFF
>few|TRBV12-3/TRBV12-4|TRBD1|TRBJ1-1
TGTGCCAGCAGTTTATCGTCCAGGGGGACTGAAGCTTTCTTT
CASSLSSRGTEAFF
>-|TRBV6-1|TRBD1|TRBJ1-5
TGTGCCAGCAGCGAACAGGGGGACCAGCCCCAGCATTTT
CASSEQGDQPQHF
>-|TRBV20-1|TRBD2|TRBJ2-1
TGCAGTGCCCGGACTAGCGCGATCAATGAGCAGTTCTTC
CSARTSAINEQFF
>-|TRBV5-1|-|TRBJ2-5
TGCGCCAGCAGCAGATCCGGGACCATGGGGACCCAGTACTTC
CASSRSGTMGTQYF
>few|TRBV7-2|-|TRBJ1-1
TGTGCCAGCGGGCAACAGCGAAGCACTGAAGCTTTCTTT
CASGQQRSTEAFF
>few|TRBV5-5|TRBD2|TRBJ2-1
TGTGCCAGCAGCCGTAGCGGGGACCGGAACAATGAGCAGTTCTTC
CASSRSGDRNNEQFF
>few|TRBV2|-|TRBJ2-2
TGTGCCAGCAGTGGAGGGGGACCCGCCGGGGAGCTGTTTTTT
CASSGGGPAGELFF
>few|TRBV7-2|TRBD1|TRBJ2-2
TGTGCCAGCAGCTTAGAGGGGACAGTCACCGGGGAGCTGTTTTTT
CASSLEGTVTGELFF
>-|TRBV28|-|TRBJ2-6
TGTGCCAGCAGTTTATCTGAGGCGGGTAGAAGCTCTGGGGCCAACGTCCTGACTTTC
CASSLSEAGRSSGANVLTF
>-|TRBV2|TRBD2|TRBJ2-1
TGTGCCAGCAGTGGGGGCCCGGGTCTTGTTCGGGGGGGCGGGAGCTACAATGAGCAGTTCTTC
CASSGGPGLVRGGGSYNEQFF
>-|TRBV5-4|-|TRBJ2-5
TGTGCCAGCAGCTTGGATCCGGACGACGGTCCTCGATGGCCCAAGACCCAGTACTTC
CASSLDPDDGPRWPKTQYF
>few|TRBV10-3|-|TRBJ1-2
TGTGCCATCAGCCGCGGGGGTTTTTATGGCTACACCTTC
CAISRGGFYGYTF
>-|TRBV28|TRBD2|TRBJ2-5
TGTGCCAGCAGCCACATCCCGGGACTAGCAGAGTACCAAGAGACCCAGTACTTC
CASSHIPGLAEYQETQYF
>many|TRBV24-1|TRBD1|TRBJ1-1
TGTGCCACCAGTGAGGGGACAGGGTCAGACACTGAAGCTTTCTTT
CATSEGTGSDTEAFF
>many|TRBV7-9|-|TRBJ2-1
TGTGCCAGCAGCCAATACCCCCAGATGAATGAGCAGTTCTTC
CASSQYPQMNEQFF
>-|TRBV7-2|-|TRBJ2-5
TGTGCCAGCAGCTTCGGGCCGCCAAGGGAGACCCAGTACTTC
CASSFGPPRETQYF
>-|TRBV7-2|TRBD1|TRBJ1-5
TGTGCCAGCAGCCGACAGGGGGCGGGCAATCAGCCCCAGCATTTT
CASSRQGAGNQPQHF
>-|TRBV9|-|TRBJ1-1
TGTGCCAGCAGCCCCGACTTTACGAACACTGAAGCTTTCTTT
CASSPDFTNTEAFF
>once|TRBV28|-|TRBJ2-1
TGTGCCAGCAACCCCTTATATCACTACAATGAGCAGTTCTTC
CASNPLYHYNEQFF
>-|TRBV10-3|-|TRBJ2-2
TGTGCCATCAGTGAGTCGGCGGATTCCGGGGAGCTGTTTTTT
CAISESADSGELFF
>-|TRBV27|-|TRBJ1-1
TGTGCCAGCAGTTTGCTAGAGGGGGGTACTGAAGCTTTCTTT
CASSLLEGGTEAFF
>-|TRBV6-8|-|TRBJ1-4
TGTGCCAGCAGTTACGTAGGGGTGGGGGGCCTTGATAATGAAAAACTGTTTTTT
CASSYVGVGGLDNEKLFF
>-|TRBV27|-|TRBJ1-1
TGTGCCAGCAGTCCCCAGGGAATTTGGACTGAAGCTTTCTTT
CASSPQGIWTEAFF
>few|TRBV30|-|TRBJ2-5
TGTGCCTGGAGCCCGTCCGGGACCCAGTACTTC
CAWSPSGTQYF
>few|TRBV6-6|TRBD1|TRBJ2-6
TGTGCCAGCAGGAGGGACAGGGCAAATTCTGGGGCCAACGTCCTGACTTTC
CASRRDRANSGANVLTF
>many|TRBV28|-|TRBJ2-7
TGTGCCAGCAGGACAGTATACGAGCAGTACTTC
CASRTVYEQYF
>few|TRBV4-1|TRBD2|TRBJ2-5
TGCGCCAGCAGCCAAGTGGCTAGCGGGAGTTTGGAGACCCAGTACTTC
CASSQVASGSLETQYF
>many|TRBV7-3|-|TRBJ2-6
TGTGCCAGCAGCTTAGGGCGAACTCTCTCTGGGGCCAACGTCCTGACTTTC
CASSLGRTLSGANVLTF
>-|TRBV12-3/TRBV12-4|-|TRBJ1-1
TGTGCCAGCAGTTTAGGGGTGAGGGGTTACGATACTGAAGCTTTCTTT
CASSLGVRGYDTEAFF
>-|TRBV2|TRBD2|TRBJ2-3
TGTGCCAGCAACTCCCCAGCGGGGGGGGAGGATACGCAGTATTTT
CASNSPAGGEDTQYF
>many|TRBV12-5|TRBD2|TRBJ2-3
TGTGCTAGTGGTCCGGCAGCGGGAGTGACAGATACGCAGTATTTT
CASGPAAGVTDTQYF
>many|TRBV4-1|TRBD2|TRBJ2-1
TGCGCCAGCAGCCACCGCTCGGCGGGAGGTGGAAATGAGCAGTTCTTC
CASSHRSAGGGNEQFF
>few|TRBV7-8|-|TRBJ1-6
TGTGCCAGCAGCTTATACAGGCAGTTTAATTCACCCCTCCACTTT
CASSLYRQFNSPLHF
>few|TRBV4-1|-|TRBJ2-1
TGCGCCAGCAGCTATCGACCCACTAGCTCCTACAATGAGCAGTTCTTC
CASSYRPTSSYNEQFF
>-|TRBV11-2|-|TRBJ2-5
TGTGCCAGCAGCTTAGTCCCAAGGCGGGAGACCCAGTACTTC
CASSLVPRRETQYF
>-|TRBV4-2|-|TRBJ2-7
TGTGCCAGCAGCCATTCAGGGCCTGAAGACGAGCAGTACTTC
CASSHSGPEDEQYF
>-|TRBV5-4|-|TRBJ1-2
TGTGCCAGCAGCACGGATTTGGACTATGGCTACACCTTC
CASSTDLDYGYTF
>-|TRBV12-3/TRBV12-4|TRBD2|TRBJ2-7
TGTGCCAGCAGTCTCTCCCCGGGGGGTGGATACGAGCAGTACTTC
CASSLSPGGGYEQYF
>-|TRBV5-1|-|TRBJ1-2
TGCGCCAGCAGGCCCGGGCAGGGGAACTATGGCTACACCTTC
CASRPGQGNYGYTF
>many|TRBV7-8|-|TRBJ2-5
TGTGCCAGCAGCTTATTCAGGGATGAGACCCAGTACTTC
CASSLFRDETQYF
>-|TRBV29-1|TRBD1|TRBJ2-7
TGCAGCGTAAGGGACAGCTCCTACGAGCAGTACTTC
CSVRDSSYEQYF